Included here is one T cell receptor beta chain sequence, with context. The data were taken from a study of cytomegalovirus exposure and HLA in healthy donors. PCR was performed using 60 Vbeta and 13 Jbeta primers. Sequencing was performed with immunoSEQ multiplex PCR; in TCRdb, only in-frame clones are kept and a portion is missing. This table holds 150,000 to 200,000 clones, approximately 80% found once. The sample taken for sequencing was PBMCs. This receptor was identified in a girl between 10 and 17 years old in good health and CMV-seropositive.

The CDR3 nucleotides read TGTGCCAGCAGTGAGGACAGATTCTTCTCTGGGGCCAACGTCCTGACTTTC. This codes for CASSEDRFFSGANVLTF. The chain joins TRBV2 to TRBJ2-6; possibly TRBD1 for D (6 bases). The germline V gene encodes CDR1 SNHLY and CDR2 FYNNEI. V gave up 3 bases and J gave up 0 bases, with 12 bases separating them. The length of the CDR3 is 17 residues. Filled out from reference TRBV2 and TRBJ2-6, the complete variable domain reads EPEVTQTPSHQVTQMGQEVILRCVPISNHLYFYWYRQILGQKVEFLVSFYNNEISEKSEIFDDQFSVERPDGSNFTLKIRSTKLEDSAMYFCASSEDRFFSGANVLTFGAGSRLTVL.